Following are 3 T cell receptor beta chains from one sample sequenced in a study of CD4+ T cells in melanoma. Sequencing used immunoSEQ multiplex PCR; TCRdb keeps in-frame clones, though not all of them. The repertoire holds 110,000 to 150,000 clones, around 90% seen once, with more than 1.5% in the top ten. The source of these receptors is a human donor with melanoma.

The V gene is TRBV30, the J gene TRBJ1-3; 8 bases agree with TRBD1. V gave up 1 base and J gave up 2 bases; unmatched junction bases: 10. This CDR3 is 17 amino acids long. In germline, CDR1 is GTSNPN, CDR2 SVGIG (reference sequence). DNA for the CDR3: TGTGCCTGGAGTGGGTGGACAGGGCGTAAGGCTGGAAACACCATATATTTT. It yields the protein CAWSGWTGRKAGNTIYF.

CDR3 loop: CATRAGVTDTQYF. The CDR3 nucleotides are TGTGCCACTCGGGCGGGGGTCACAGATACGCAGTATTTT. The V and J genes are TRBV6-1 and TRBJ2-3; 7 nucleotides line up with TRBD2. The CDR3 runs 13 residues. Trimming removed 10 bases from V and 2 bases from J; junction bases left unmatched: 6. Germline CDR1 reads MNHNS; CDR2 reads SASEGT.

Here the CDR3 reads CATSRPGLLSSYNEQFF. Here the CDR3 DNA reads TGTGCCACCAGCAGACCGGGACTGTTAAGCTCCTACAATGAGCAGTTCTTC. The rearrangement joins TRBV15 to TRBJ2-1; possibly TRBD2 for D (6 bases). The CDR3 loop spans 17 amino acids. Trimming shortened V by 2 bases and J by 0 bases, and 14 bases separated the two germline ends. CDR1 and CDR2 (germline): LNHNV, YYDKDF (reference sequence).